A single sample gave rise to the 19 T cell receptor beta chains below, sequenced in a study of T cell responses to AZD1222 COVID-19 vaccine. Clones were sequenced by immunoSEQ multiplex PCR, and TCRdb holds only the in-frame ones, with some missing. This sample has roughly 120,000 clones, with around 88% found just once. The starting material was peripheral blood, obtained on day 0 of AZD1222 vaccination. These receptors all come from an adult in good health.

The gene calls are TRBV27 and TRBJ2-1; D assignment may be TRBD1 or TRBD2 (6 bases each). CDR1 is MNHEY and CDR2 is SMNVEV in the germline V gene (reference sequence). The CDR3 sequence is 15 residues long. Trimming pared 6 bases from V and 3 bases from J, leaving 15 bases between. CDR3: CASSARGRNYNEQFF. As DNA, the CDR3 is TGTGCCAGCAGCGCAAGGGGGAGGAACTACAATGAGCAGTTCTTC.

V usage is TRBV24-1 and J usage is TRBJ2-6; D gene ambiguous. From germline, CDR1 is KGHDR and CDR2 SFDVKD. The CDR3 spans 16 residues. Trimming shortened V by 4 bases and J by 1 base, and 10 bases separated the two germline ends. CDR3 sequence (DNA): TGTGCCACCAGTGACCCTGTTAAATCTGGGGCCAACGTCCTGACTTTC. Amino acids: CATSDPVKSGANVLTF.

This chain links TRBV9 with TRBJ1-2; 8 bases are shared with TRBD1. The CDR3 runs 16 residues. CDR1 is SGDLS, CDR2 YYNGEE, per germline. After removal of 4 bases from V and 4 bases from J, the junction contained 12 bases not matched to a gene. The CDR3 sequence is CASSPNPGQEVYGYTF. The CDR3 DNA is TGTGCCAGCAGCCCAAACCCGGGACAGGAGGTCTATGGCTACACCTTC.

This clone was seen only once. The chain carries TRBV14 and TRBJ1-1; D may be TRBD1 (5 bases). The CDR3 has 13 amino acids. V lost 6 bases to trimming and J lost 0 bases, with 8 bases between them. Germline V gene data show CDR1 as SGHDN and CDR2 as FVKESK. The CDR3 nucleotides are TGTGCCAGCAGATGGGGGATGAACACTGAAGCTTTCTTT. Its translation: CASRWGMNTEAFF. The full variable domain, completed using reference TRBV14 and TRBJ1-1, is EAGVTQFPSHSVIEKGQTVTLRCDPISGHDNLYWYRRVMGKEIKFLLHFVKESKQDESGMPNNRFLAERTGGTYSTLKVQPAELEDSGVYFCASRWGMNTEAFFGQGTRLTVV.

V and J are TRBV4-3 and TRBJ2-1, with TRBD1 identical over 9 bases. CDR3 size: 15 residues. The germline gives CDR1 LGHNA, CDR2 YSLEER. V shed 1 base, J shed 4 bases, and the junction held 2 bases outside the gene matches. The CDR3 DNA follows: TGCGCCAGCAGCCAAGGGGACAGGGTATACAATGAGCAGTTCTTC. Translation: CASSQGDRVYNEQFF.

The rearrangement uses TRBV4-1 and TRBJ2-1; a possible D gene is TRBD1 (6 bases). The CDR3 is 14 amino acids. Germline lookup yields CDR1 MGHRA and CDR2 YSYEKL. Between the trimmed V and J ends, which lost 1 base and 8 bases, there was a span of 12 bases. The CDR3 loop is CASSQVQGPHEQFF. The CDR3 DNA follows: TGCGCCAGCAGCCAAGTACAGGGTCCCCATGAGCAGTTCTTC.

This chain links TRBV10-2 with TRBJ2-3; no firm D call. Trimming removed 3 bases at V and 0 bases at J, with 7 bases between. Germline CDR1 WSHSY, CDR2 SAAADI. This CDR3 comprises 14 residues. In nucleotides, the CDR3 is TGCGCCAGCAGTGACTCGATCAGCACAGATACGCAGTATTTT. Protein product: CASSDSISTDTQYF.

V gene TRBV23-1 combines with J gene TRBJ2-1, with 11 nucleotides matching TRBD1. TRBV23-1 is an ORF; its function is uncertain. The CDR3 is 14 residues long. The J segment lost 9 bases and the V segment lost 4 bases, leaving 5 bases of the junction unmatched. The CDR3 reads CASSRDRGVSEQFF. The CDR3 DNA is TGCGCCAGCAGTCGGGACAGGGGGGTGAGTGAGCAGTTCTTC.

The chain uses TRBV7-9 and TRBJ1-4; D is uncertain. The V and J ends lost 6 bases and 0 bases respectively, with 8 bases between them. Germline-derived CDR1 and CDR2 are SEHNR and FQNEAQ (reference sequence). CDR3 length: 14 residues. In DNA form, the CDR3 reads TGTGCCAGCAGTCCGACGGCAACTAATGAAAAACTGTTTTTT. Translating gives CASSPTATNEKLFF. The entire variable domain, with the rest obtained from reference TRBV7-9 and TRBJ1-4, is as follows: DTGVSQNPRHKITKRGQNVTFRCDPISEHNRLYWYRQTLGQGPEFLTYFQNEAQLEKSRLLSDRFSAERPKGSFSTLEIQRTEQGDSAMYLCASSPTATNEKLFFGSGTQLSVL.

About this clone: The junction and the germline gene differ at one end; a read error may be behind it. The chain joins TRBV7-2 to TRBJ2-7, with 7 bases fitting TRBD1. This CDR3 has 13 residues. Germline-derived CDR1 and CDR2 are SGHTA and FQGNSA. CDR3 nucleotides: TGTGCCAGCAGCTTCGGGCCCGACAGGGTACCCAAGTTC. Translated: CASSFGPDRVPKF. Filled out from reference TRBV7-2 and TRBJ2-7, the complete variable domain reads GAGVSQSPSNKVTEKGKDVELRCDPISGHTALYWYRQSLGQGLEFLIYFQGNSAPDKSGLPSDRFSAERTGGSVSTLTIQRTQQEDSAVYLCASSFGPDRVPKFGPGTRLTVT.

This rearrangement joins TRBV7-9 to TRBJ2-5; TRBD2 agrees at 8 bases. The CDR3 contains 16 residues. The V gene's germline CDR1 is SEHNR and CDR2 FQNEAQ (reference sequence). The trim removed 1 base at V and 5 bases at J, leaving 9 bases unmatched. CDR3 nucleotides: TGTGCCAGCAGCTTAGGTGATCGGGGGACTAGGGAGACCCAGTACTTC. Residues: CASSLGDRGTRETQYF.

V gene TRBV28 combines with J gene TRBJ1-4; 9 bases agree with TRBD1. This CDR3 is 15 amino acids long. V shed 2 bases, J shed 8 bases, and the junction held 6 bases outside the gene matches. Germline V gives CDR1 MDHEN, CDR2 SYDVKM. CDR3 amino acids: CASSLPGTGREKLFF. The DNA of the CDR3 is TGTGCCAGCAGTTTACCCGGGACAGGGAGAGAAAAACTGTTTTTT.

The chain uses TRBV7-2 and TRBJ1-5; 8 bases align to TRBD1. V shed 2 bases, J shed 1 base, and the junction held 7 bases outside the gene matches. Per germline, CDR1 SGHTA and CDR2 FQGNSA. The CDR3 runs to 17 residues. The CDR3 spells CASSLRSGGASNQPQHF. For the CDR3, the DNA is TGTGCCAGCAGCTTACGATCAGGGGGCGCAAGCAATCAGCCCCAGCATTTT.

This rearrangement joins TRBV5-6 to TRBJ2-2; D call uncertain. Trimming cost V 1 base and J 3 bases, with 13 bases left between them. In germline, CDR1 is SGHDT, CDR2 YYEEEE. This CDR3 has 16 amino acids. The CDR3 DNA sequence: TGTGCCAGCAGCTTGCCCCATGGTGTTCACACCGGGGAGCTGTTTTTT. Amino acids: CASSLPHGVHTGELFF.

V and J are TRBV18 and TRBJ2-3, with unresolved D. Per the germline V gene, CDR1 is KGHSH and CDR2 is LQKENI. V was pared by 4 bases and J by 2 bases, with 7 bases between. This CDR3 comprises 13 residues. CDR3 bases: TGTGCCAGCTCACTCACCCTCACAGATACGCAGTATTTT. Protein: CASSLTLTDTQYF. Full variable domain (rest looked up from reference TRBV18 and TRBJ2-3): NAGVMQNPRHLVRRRGQEARLRCSPMKGHSHVYWYRQLPEEGLKFMVYLQKENIIDESGMPKERFSAEFPKEGPSILRIQQVVRGDSAAYFCASSLTLTDTQYFGPGTRLTVL.

The chain links TRBV2 to TRBJ2-3, with 7 bases aligning to TRBD2. From germline, CDR1 is SNHLY and CDR2 FYNNEI. The V segment lost 10 bases and the J segment 6 bases; nucleotides outside the gene matches: 10. The CDR3 runs 13 residues. CDR3 sequence reads: CATQWGGLDTQYF. The CDR3 DNA sequence: TGTGCCACCCAATGGGGGGGATTGGATACGCAGTATTTT.

This clone was seen once. V usage is TRBV7-2 and J usage is TRBJ1-6; 7 bases fit TRBD1. The CDR3 consists of 14 residues. The ends lost 5 bases at V and 6 bases at J; junction bases unmatched: 4. Looked up from germline, CDR1 is SGHTA and CDR2 is FQGNSA. This CDR3 reads CASSLRDSNSPLHF. CDR3 nucleotides: TGTGCCAGCAGCCTCCGGGACAGTAATTCACCCCTCCACTTT.

This clone was found once. The J gene is TRBJ1-2, the V gene TRBV15; 7 nucleotides line up with TRBD1. CDR3 length: 17 amino acids. CDR1 and CDR2 from the germline V gene are LNHNV and YYDKDF (reference sequence). V was clipped by 1 base and J by 4 bases; unmatched bases: 12. The CDR3 sequence is CATSRVWGGRGLYGYTF. The DNA for the CDR3 is TGTGCCACCAGCAGAGTTTGGGGTGGAAGGGGGCTCTATGGCTACACCTTC.

This chain uses TRBV4-2 with TRBJ1-4, with a weak D call TRBD1 (5 bases). There are 16 residues in the CDR3. The germline V gene encodes CDR1 LGHNA and CDR2 YNFKEQ. The V end lost 0 bases, the J end lost 7 bases, and 15 bases lay between the germline ends. In DNA, the CDR3 is TGTGCCAGCAGCCAAGATAATAGGGGAACGGTTGAAAAACTGTTTTTT. This codes for CASSQDNRGTVEKLFF.